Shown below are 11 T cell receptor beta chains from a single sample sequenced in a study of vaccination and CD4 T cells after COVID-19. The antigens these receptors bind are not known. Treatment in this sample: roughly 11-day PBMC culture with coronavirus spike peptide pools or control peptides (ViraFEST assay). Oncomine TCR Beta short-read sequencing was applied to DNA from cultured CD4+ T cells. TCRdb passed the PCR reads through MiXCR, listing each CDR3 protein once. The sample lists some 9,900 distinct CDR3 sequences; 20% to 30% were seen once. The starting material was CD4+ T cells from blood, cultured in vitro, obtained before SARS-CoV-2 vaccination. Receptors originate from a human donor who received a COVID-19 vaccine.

The CDR3 DNA reads TGTGCCACCAGCAGAGATTTACGAGGAAACGAGCAGTACTTC. The encoded protein is CATSRDLRGNEQYF. This chain uses TRBV15 with TRBJ2-7; no clear D gene. The V end was cut by 0 bases, the J end by 5 bases, with 11 bases between. Germline CDR1 and CDR2: LNHNV and YYDKDF (reference sequence). The CDR3 totals 14 residues.

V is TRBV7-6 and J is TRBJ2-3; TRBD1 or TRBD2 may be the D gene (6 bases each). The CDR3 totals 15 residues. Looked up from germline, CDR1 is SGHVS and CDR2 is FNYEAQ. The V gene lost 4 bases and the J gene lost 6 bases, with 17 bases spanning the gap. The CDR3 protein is CASSSYNGGLDTQYF. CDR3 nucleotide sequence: TGTGCCAGCAGCTCCTACAACGGGGGCTTGGATACGCAGTATTTT. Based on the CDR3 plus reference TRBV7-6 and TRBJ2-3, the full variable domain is GAGVSQSPRYKVTKRGQDVALRCDPISGHVSLYWYRQALGQGPEFLTYFNYEAQQDKSGLPNDRFSAERPEGSISTLTIQRTEQRDSAMYRCASSSYNGGLDTQYFGPGTRLTVL.

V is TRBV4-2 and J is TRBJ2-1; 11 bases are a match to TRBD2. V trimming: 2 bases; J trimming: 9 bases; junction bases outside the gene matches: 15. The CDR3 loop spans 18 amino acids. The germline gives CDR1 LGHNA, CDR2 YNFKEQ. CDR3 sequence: CASSQTSGGIFANGEQFF. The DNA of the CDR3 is TGTGCCAGCAGCCAAACTAGCGGGGGTATTTTCGCCAACGGTGAGCAGTTCTTC.

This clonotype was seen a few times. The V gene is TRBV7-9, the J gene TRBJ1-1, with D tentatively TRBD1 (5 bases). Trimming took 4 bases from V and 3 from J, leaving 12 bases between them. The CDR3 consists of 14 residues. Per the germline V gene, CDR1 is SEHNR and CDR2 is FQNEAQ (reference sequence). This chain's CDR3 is CASSSLSGHTEAFF. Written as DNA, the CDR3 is TGTGCCAGCAGCTCATTATCGGGACACACTGAAGCTTTCTTT.

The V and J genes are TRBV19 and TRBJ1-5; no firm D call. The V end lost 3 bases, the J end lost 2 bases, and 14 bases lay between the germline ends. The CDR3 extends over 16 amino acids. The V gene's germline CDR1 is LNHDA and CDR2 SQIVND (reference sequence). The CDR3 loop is CASSIGRASRNQPQHF. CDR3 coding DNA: TGTGCCAGTAGTATCGGACGGGCGAGTCGCAATCAGCCCCAGCATTTT.

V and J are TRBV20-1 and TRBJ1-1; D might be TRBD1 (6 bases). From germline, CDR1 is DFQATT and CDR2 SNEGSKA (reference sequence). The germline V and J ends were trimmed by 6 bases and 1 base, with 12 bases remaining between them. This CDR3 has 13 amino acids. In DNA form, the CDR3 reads TGCAGTGCCCCGGGACACTCGAACACTGAAGCTTTCTTT. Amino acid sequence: CSAPGHSNTEAFF.

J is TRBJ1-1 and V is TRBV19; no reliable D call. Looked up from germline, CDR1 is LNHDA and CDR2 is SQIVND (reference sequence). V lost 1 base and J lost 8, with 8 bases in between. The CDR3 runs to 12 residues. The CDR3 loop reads CASSIGGLEAFF. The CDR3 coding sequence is TGTGCCAGTAGTATAGGAGGGTTAGAAGCTTTCTTT.

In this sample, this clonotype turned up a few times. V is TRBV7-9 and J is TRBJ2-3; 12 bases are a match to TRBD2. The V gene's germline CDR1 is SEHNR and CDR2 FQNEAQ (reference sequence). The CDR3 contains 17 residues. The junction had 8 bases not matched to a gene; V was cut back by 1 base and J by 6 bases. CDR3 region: CASSLVRLLAGGDTQYF. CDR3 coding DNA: TGTGCCAGCAGCTTAGTACGACTACTAGCGGGGGGCGATACGCAGTATTTT.

CDR3 in DNA: TGTGCCACCCGGGGCCTTACTAATTCACCCCTCCACTTT. Its translation: CATRGLTNSPLHF. The V gene is TRBV27, the J gene TRBJ1-6, with a weak D call TRBD1 (5 bases). V was trimmed by 10 bases and J by 6 bases, leaving 13 bases between them. CDR3 length: 13 residues. Germline V CDR1 and CDR2: MNHEY, SMNVEV (reference sequence).

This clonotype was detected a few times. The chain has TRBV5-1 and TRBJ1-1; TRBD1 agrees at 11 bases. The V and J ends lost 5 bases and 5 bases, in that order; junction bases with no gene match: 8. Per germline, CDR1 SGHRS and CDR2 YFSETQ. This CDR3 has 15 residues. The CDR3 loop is CASRLGQGAITEAFF. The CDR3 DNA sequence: TGCGCCAGCAGGCTTGGACAGGGGGCTATTACTGAAGCTTTCTTT.

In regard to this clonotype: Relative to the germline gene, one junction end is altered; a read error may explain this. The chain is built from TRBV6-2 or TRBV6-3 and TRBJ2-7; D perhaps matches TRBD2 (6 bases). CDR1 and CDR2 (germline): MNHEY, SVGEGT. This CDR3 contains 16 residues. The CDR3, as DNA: TGTGCCAGCAGCTACTTTTCCGGGAGCGGCAGTCGGGAGCAGTACTTC. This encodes CASSYFSGSGSREQYF.